The source of this T cell receptor (beta chain) is a study of blood T cell repertoires in COVID-19. This clone was counted a single time. In the source study's methods: Using reference gene primer amplification, nucleated cell counts were estimated. TCRdb's table, derived via immunoSEQ multiplex PCR, lists solely in-frame clones and lacks some. V and J calls and clone size are copied from that table; D and trimming were computed from the DNA. The sample yields about 200,000 clones, around 88% seen once. Germline CDR1 and CDR2: LNHDA and SQIVND (reference sequence). The CDR3 length is 13 residues. V lost 1 base to trimming and J lost 4 bases, with 7 bases between them.

The V call is TRBV19, the J call TRBJ1-2; D is perhaps TRBD1 (5 bases). The specimen sequenced was PBMCs or T cells enriched from blood (not recorded which). The source is a man aged 40-49 years with acute COVID-19. The CDR3 is CASSIGQGYGYTF. The CDR3 nucleotides read TGTGCCAGTAGTATAGGTCAGGGCTATGGCTACACCTTC.